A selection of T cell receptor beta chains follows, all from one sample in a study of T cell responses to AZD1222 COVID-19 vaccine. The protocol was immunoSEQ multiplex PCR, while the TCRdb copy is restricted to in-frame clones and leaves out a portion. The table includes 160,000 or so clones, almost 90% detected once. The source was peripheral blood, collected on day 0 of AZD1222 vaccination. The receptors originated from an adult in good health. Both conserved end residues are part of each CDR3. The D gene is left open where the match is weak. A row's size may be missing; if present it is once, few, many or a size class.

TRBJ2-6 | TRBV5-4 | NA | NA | CASSLSGAGANVLTF | TGTGCCAGCAGCTTGTCTGGGGCTGGGGCCAACGTCCTGACTTTC
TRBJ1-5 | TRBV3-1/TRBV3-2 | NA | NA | CASSKSGDSNQPQHF | TGTGCCAGCAGCAAGTCGGGGGATAGCAATCAGCCCCAGCATTTT
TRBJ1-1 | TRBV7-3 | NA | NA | CASSFERLSEAFF | TGTGCCAGCAGCTTCGAGAGGTTGTCTGAAGCTTTCTTT
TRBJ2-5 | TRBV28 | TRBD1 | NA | CASSFDIASLGTAYQETQYF | TGTGCCAGCAGCTTCGACATCGCCTCACTTGGGACAGCGTACCAAGAGACCCAGTACTTC
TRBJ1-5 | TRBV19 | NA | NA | CASSKQGNQPQHF | TGTGCCAGTAGTAAGCAGGGTAATCAGCCCCAGCATTTT
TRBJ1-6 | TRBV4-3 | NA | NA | CASSQEFSNNLSLHF | TGCGCCAGCAGCCAAGAATTTTCAAACAATTTGTCCCTCCACTTT
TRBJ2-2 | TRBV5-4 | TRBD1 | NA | CASSLVAGGSGELFF | TGTGCCAGCAGCTTGGTGGCAGGGGGCAGCGGGGAGCTGTTTTTT
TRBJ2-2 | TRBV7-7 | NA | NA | CASSLDGVNRELFF | TGTGCCAGCAGCTTGGACGGTGTGAATAGGGAGCTGTTTTTT
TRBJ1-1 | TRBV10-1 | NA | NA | CASSEAETDTEAFF | TGCGCCAGCAGTGAGGCCGAAACGGACACTGAAGCTTTCTTT
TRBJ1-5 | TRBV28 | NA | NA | CASSLLGKQPQHF | TGTGCCAGCAGTTTACTGGGTAAACAGCCCCAGCATTTT
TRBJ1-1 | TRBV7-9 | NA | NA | CASSQPLGQGNTEAFF | TGTGCCAGCAGTCAACCGCTGGGGCAGGGGAACACTGAAGCTTTCTTT
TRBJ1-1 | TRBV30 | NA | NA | CAWSLAMDTEAFF | TGTGCCTGGAGTCTAGCCATGGACACTGAAGCTTTCTTT
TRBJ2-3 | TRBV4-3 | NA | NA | CASSQEFDDTQYF | TGCGCCAGCAGCCAAGAATTCGACGATACGCAGTATTTT
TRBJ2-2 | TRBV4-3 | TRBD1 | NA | CASSQVQGALRTGELFF | TGCGCCAGCAGCCAGGTACAGGGGGCCCTGAGGACCGGGGAGCTGTTTTTT
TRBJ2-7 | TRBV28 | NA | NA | CASSLSGEQYF | TGTGCCAGCAGTTTATCGGGGGAGCAGTACTTC
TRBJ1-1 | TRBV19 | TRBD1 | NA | CASRYGQGGNTEAFF | TGTGCCAGTAGATATGGACAGGGAGGGAATACTGAAGCTTTCTTT
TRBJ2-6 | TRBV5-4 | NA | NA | CASTLPMAGISGANVLTF | TGTGCCAGCACCCTCCCCATGGCGGGGATCTCTGGGGCCAACGTCCTGACTTTC
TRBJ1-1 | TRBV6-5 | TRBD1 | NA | CASRQGQALEAFF | TGTGCCAGCAGACAGGGACAGGCCCTTGAAGCTTTCTTT
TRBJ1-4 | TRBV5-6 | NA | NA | CASSLWGPDGKLFF | TGTGCCAGCAGCTTATGGGGCCCCGACGGAAAACTGTTTTTT
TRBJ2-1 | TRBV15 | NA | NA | CATSRDPNLELKVSYNEQFF | TGTGCCACCAGCAGAGATCCCAACCTCGAACTAAAAGTCTCCTACAATGAGCAGTTCTTC
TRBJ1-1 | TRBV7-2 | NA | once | CASSQRQRNTEAFF | TGTGCCAGCAGCCAAAGACAGAGGAACACTGAAGCTTTCTTT
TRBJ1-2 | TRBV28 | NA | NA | CASSSIGSGDYGYTF | TGTGCCAGCAGTTCAATCGGGAGCGGGGACTATGGCTACACCTTC
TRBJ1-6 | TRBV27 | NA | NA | CASSYSRLGSPLHF | TGTGCCAGCAGTTATAGCAGGCTAGGGTCACCCCTCCACTTT
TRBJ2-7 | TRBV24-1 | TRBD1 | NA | CATSHGQGSYEQYF | TGTGCCACCAGCCACGGACAGGGTTCCTACGAGCAGTACTTC
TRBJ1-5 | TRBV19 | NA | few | CASSWDIYNQPQHF | TGTGCCAGTAGTTGGGACATCTACAATCAGCCCCAGCATTTT
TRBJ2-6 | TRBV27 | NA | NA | CASSSVSSGANVLTF | TGTGCCAGCAGTTCGGTTTCCTCTGGGGCCAACGTCCTGACTTTC
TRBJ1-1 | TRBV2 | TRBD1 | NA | CASRVRGTDTEAFF | TGTGCCAGCAGGGTCAGGGGGACGGACACTGAAGCTTTCTTT
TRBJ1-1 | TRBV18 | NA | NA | CASSPQGINTEAFF | TGTGCCAGCTCACCCCAGGGGATTAATACTGAAGCTTTCTTT
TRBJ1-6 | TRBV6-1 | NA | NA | CASSENLSGRVRNSPLHF | TGTGCCAGCAGTGAGAACCTATCGGGCAGGGTCCGGAATTCACCCCTCCACTTT
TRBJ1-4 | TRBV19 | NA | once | CASRPTGNQNGEKLFF | TGTGCCAGTAGGCCCACCGGGAATCAAAATGGGGAAAAACTGTTTTTT
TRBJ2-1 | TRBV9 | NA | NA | CASSVKRGMAYNEQFF | TGTGCCAGCAGCGTAAAACGGGGAATGGCCTACAATGAGCAGTTCTTC
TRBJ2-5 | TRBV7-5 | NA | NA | CARSLVWGSETQYF | TGTGCCAGAAGCTTAGTGTGGGGGTCGGAGACCCAGTACTTC
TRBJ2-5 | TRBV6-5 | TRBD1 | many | CASSHRQGPGETQYF | TGTGCCAGCAGCCACCGACAGGGGCCAGGGGAGACCCAGTACTTC
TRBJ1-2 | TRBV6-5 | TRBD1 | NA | CASTTGGRGYTF | TGTGCCAGCACGACAGGGGGCCGTGGCTACACCTTC
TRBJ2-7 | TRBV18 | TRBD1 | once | CASSPQGQGYEQYF | TGTGCCAGCTCACCACAGGGACAGGGCTACGAGCAGTACTTC
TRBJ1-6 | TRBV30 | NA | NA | CAARAGRASPLHF | TGTGCCGCCCGGGCAGGGAGGGCCTCACCCCTCCACTTT
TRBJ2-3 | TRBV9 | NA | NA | CASSGTGDTQYF | TGTGCCAGCAGCGGTACTGGGGATACGCAGTATTTT
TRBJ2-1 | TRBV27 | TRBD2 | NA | CASSFGGGRYNEQFF | TGTGCCAGCAGTTTTGGCGGGGGGCGCTACAATGAGCAGTTCTTC
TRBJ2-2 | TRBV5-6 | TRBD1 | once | CASSLGDRATGELFF | TGTGCCAGCAGCTTAGGGGACAGGGCCACCGGGGAGCTGTTTTTT
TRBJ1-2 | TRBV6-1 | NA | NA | CASSDPSFNYGYTF | TGTGCCAGCAGTGATCCTTCTTTTAACTATGGCTACACCTTC